What follows is one T cell receptor (beta chain) and its context. This sample stems from a study of blood T cell repertoires in COVID-19. V lost 6 bases, J lost 2 bases, and 11 bases lay in between. CDR3 size: 12 residues. Germline V gene sequence: CDR1 SQVTM, CDR2 ANQGSEA. In the original processing: How many nucleated cells were present was estimated from reference gene primer amplification. Some clones are missing from TCRdb's copy, which holds only in-frame ones; the method was immunoSEQ multiplex PCR. The DNA gave D and trimming, while V, J and clone size come from that table. Of hundreds of thousands of clones listed, around 91% are singletons.

The source is a middle-aged woman who had recovered from COVID-19. The chain links TRBV29-1 to TRBJ2-7; D unclear. Specimen: PBMCs or T cells enriched from blood (not recorded which). This chain's CDR3 is CSVSVAAYEQYF. In nucleotides, the CDR3 is TGCAGCGTGTCCGTGGCAGCCTACGAGCAGTACTTC.